This is a list of T cell receptor beta chains from one sample in a study of identifying expanded T cells in peripheral blood. This table comes from immunoSEQ multiplex PCR, and its TCRdb copy is limited to in-frame clones, with some not included. Among approximately 130,000 clones, around 88% were seen once, and the ten largest hold 8.4%. The sample consisted of blood. The receptors stem from a person between 18 and 75 years old in good health. Both conserved end residues are part of each CDR3. A D gene is named only where the DNA matches it firmly. Expanded clones are given a class, and other clones once, few, many or no size at all.

J gene: TRBJ1-2; V gene: TRBV28; clone size: -; D gene: TRBD1; CDR3 DNA: TGTGCCAGCAGTCCCACCAACCTCGGGACAGGGGGCTTTGAGAACTATGGCTACACCTTC; CDR3 protein: CASSPTNLGTGGFENYGYTF
J gene: TRBJ2-1; V gene: TRBV28; clone size: -; D gene: -; CDR3 DNA: TGTGCCAGCACCGGGGGCGGGAGATATAACAATGAGCAGTTCTTC; CDR3 protein: CASTGGGRYNNEQFF
J gene: TRBJ2-3; V gene: TRBV6-5; clone size: -; D gene: -; CDR3 DNA: TGTGCCACCCAGGGATCTGGCACAGATACGCAGTATTTT; CDR3 protein: CATQGSGTDTQYF
J gene: TRBJ2-1; V gene: TRBV21-1; clone size: -; D gene: -; CDR3 DNA: TGTGCCAGCTGTGGGGCAGGGTACAATGAGCAGTTCTTC; CDR3 protein: CASCGAGYNEQFF
J gene: TRBJ1-5; V gene: TRBV18; clone size: -; D gene: -; CDR3 DNA: TGTGCCAGCTCACCATTTGATGCAGGGAGCAATCAGCCCCAGCATTTT; CDR3 protein: CASSPFDAGSNQPQHF
J gene: TRBJ1-2; V gene: TRBV29-1; clone size: -; D gene: -; CDR3 DNA: TGCAGCGTCCGGACAGCTAACTATGGCTACACCTTC; CDR3 protein: CSVRTANYGYTF
J gene: TRBJ2-1; V gene: TRBV27; clone size: once; D gene: TRBD1; CDR3 DNA: TGTGCCAGCAGTTTTGGGACAGGATACTACAATGAGCAGTTCTTC; CDR3 protein: CASSFGTGYYNEQFF
J gene: TRBJ2-2; V gene: TRBV27; clone size: once; D gene: TRBD1; CDR3 DNA: TGTGCCAGCAGTTCACAACAGGGGGCCCCGAACACCGGGGAGCTGTTTTTT; CDR3 protein: CASSSQQGAPNTGELFF
J gene: TRBJ2-2; V gene: TRBV2; clone size: -; D gene: -; CDR3 DNA: TGTGCCAGCAGTGAAGAGGCTTTCGGGGAGCTGTTTTTT; CDR3 protein: CASSEEAFGELFF
J gene: TRBJ2-1; V gene: TRBV7-3; clone size: -; D gene: -; CDR3 DNA: TGTGCCAGCAGCTTACTTGGCGGCGAGCAGTTCTTC; CDR3 protein: CASSLLGGEQFF
J gene: TRBJ1-1; V gene: TRBV5-6; clone size: -; D gene: -; CDR3 DNA: TGTGCCAGCAGCTTGGGTGGTGGCACTGAAGCTTTCTTT; CDR3 protein: CASSLGGGTEAFF
J gene: TRBJ2-3; V gene: TRBV29-1; clone size: -; D gene: -; CDR3 DNA: TGCAGCGCCGTCCGCACAGATACGCAGTATTTT; CDR3 protein: CSAVRTDTQYF